The 21 T cell receptor beta chains reported below all come from one sample, sequenced in a study of T cells in Graves' hyperthyroidism and ophthalmopathy. TCR beta CDR3 region amplification was performed from RNA transcripts. When the TCR CDR3 underwent first-round RT-PCR, the HTBI primer set was used. TCRdb reprocessed the multiplex PCR reads with MiXCR, giving one entry per CDR3 protein. The sample lists around 690,000 distinct CDR3 sequences; 15% to 20% were seen once. The sequenced sample consisted of blood. Source of these receptors: a man between 50 and 59 years old with Graves' hyperthyroidism.

This clonotype was detected many times. The chain employs TRBV25-1 and TRBJ1-6, with D unclear. Trimming took 0 bases from V and 10 from J, leaving 16 bases between them. Germline CDR1 reads MGHDK; CDR2 reads SYGVNS. CDR3 size: 16 residues. CDR3 bases: TGTGCCAGCAGTGAATATATATGGGGTATGGACTCACCCCTCCACTTT. This encodes CASSEYIWGMDSPLHF.

This clonotype came up a few times. The V call is TRBV7-2, the J call TRBJ1-1, with D unclear. Germline values: CDR1 SGHTA, CDR2 FQGNSA. V lost 2 bases, J lost 2 bases, and 9 bases lay in between. The length of the CDR3 is 14 residues. The CDR3 loop is CASSLMDSNTEAFF. The CDR3 DNA reads TGTGCCAGCAGCTTAATGGATTCCAACACTGAAGCTTTCTTT.

For this clonotype: This may come from a read error, since a much larger clone is one base off. The CDR3 carries no conserved terminal phenylalanine or tryptophan, so it likely arises from a read error. The rearrangement joins TRBV7-2 to TRBJ1-2; the match to TRBD1 covers 9 bases. Per germline, CDR1 SGHTA and CDR2 FQGNSA. V shed 8 bases, J shed 3 bases, and the junction held 4 bases outside the gene matches. There are 13 residues in the CDR3. The CDR3 DNA reads as TGTGCCAGCTGGGACAGGGAGGACTATGGCTACACCTTG. It encodes CASWDREDYGYTL.

The rearrangement uses TRBV7-2 and TRBJ2-4; 9 bases are a match to TRBD2. CDR3 length equals 20 residues. V lost 6 bases and J lost 0; bases outside the gene matches: 18. Germline assignment: CDR1 SGHTA and CDR2 FQGNSA. As DNA, the CDR3 is TGTGCCAGCAGAAGTTCCGGGACTAGCCCCCTTTGGGCAGCCAAAAACATTCAGTACTTC. It translates to CASRSSGTSPLWAAKNIQYF.

At least ten counts were recorded for this clonotype. The chain recombines TRBV7-6 with TRBJ2-7; D is unresolved. The V gene lost 1 base and the J gene lost 2 bases, with 9 bases spanning the gap. The CDR3 runs 14 residues. Germline lookup yields CDR1 SGHVS and CDR2 FNYEAQ. CDR3 DNA: TGTGCCAGCAGCTTAGAGAGTCCAACCTACGAGCAGTACTTC. Translating it yields CASSLESPTYEQYF.

This clonotype was picked up many times. In DNA form, the CDR3 reads TGTGCCAGCCGTGCGAAGAGCACGGACATCTATGCAACTAATGAAAAACTGTTTTTT. Translating gives CASRAKSTDIYATNEKLFF. The gene calls are TRBV28 and TRBJ1-4, with D perhaps matching TRBD1 (5 bases). The CDR3 contains 19 residues. V was shortened by 8 bases and J by 0 bases, with 25 bases between the two germline ends. Germline V gene lookup returns CDR1 MDHEN and CDR2 SYDVKM.

The chain carries TRBV3-1 and TRBJ2-3; 10 nucleotides line up with TRBD2. The CDR3 has 20 amino acids. Germline CDR1 reads LGHDT; CDR2 reads YNNKEL (reference sequence). Trimming at V came to 1 base and at J to 0 bases, leaving 13 bases not matched to a gene. The CDR3 loop is CASSQGGSSGSLWSTDTQYF. DNA of the CDR3: TGTGCCAGCAGCCAAGGAGGGTCTAGCGGGAGTTTATGGAGCACAGATACGCAGTATTTT.

This clonotype showed up just a few times. The chain combines TRBV24-1 with TRBJ2-3; D ambiguous. Trimming removed 0 bases from V and 2 bases from J, with 5 bases in between. The length of the CDR3 is 14 residues. Germline V gene data show CDR1 as KGHDR and CDR2 as SFDVKD. CDR3 sequence (DNA): TGTGCCACCAGTGATTTGTACATCACAGATACGCAGTATTTT. Translated, it gives CATSDLYITDTQYF.

About this clonotype itself: A single base separates this from a much larger clone, so it may be a read error. The chain couples TRBV6-2 or TRBV6-3 to TRBJ1-4; D gene uncertain. Germline values: CDR1 MNHEY, CDR2 SVGEGT. V lost 7 bases, J lost 6 bases, and 9 bases lay in between. The CDR3 is 12 amino acids. This chain's CDR3 is CASIETYEKLFF. The CDR3 nucleotides read TGTGCCAGCATCGAGACCTATGAAAAACTGTTTTTT.

This clonotype was counted many times. The chain joins TRBV11-3 to TRBJ2-2, with D uncertain. This CDR3 is 13 amino acids long. CDR1 and CDR2 (germline): SGHNT, YENEEA. The ends were cut back, 4 bases at V and 5 bases at J, with 8 bases in the middle. CDR3 coding DNA: TGTGCCAGCAGCTCGCCCAGTACCGGGGAGCTGTTTTTT. This gives the protein CASSSPSTGELFF.

This clonotype turned up a few times. The chain carries TRBV29-1 and TRBJ1-1, with TRBD1 identical over 8 bases. From germline, CDR1 is SQVTM and CDR2 ANQGSEA. This CDR3 is built from 12 residues. The V and J ends lost 7 bases and 4 bases, in that order; junction bases with no gene match: 5. The CDR3 spells CSGDTGGTEAFF. Here the CDR3 DNA reads TGCAGCGGTGACACAGGGGGCACTGAAGCTTTCTTT.

There are a few counts of this clonotype. This chain's CDR3 is CASSLDWTEQYF. Here the CDR3 DNA reads TGTGCCAGCAGCTTAGACTGGACGGAGCAGTACTTC. This rearrangement joins TRBV5-6 to TRBJ2-7; D not resolved. In germline, CDR1 is SGHDT, CDR2 YYEEEE. The CDR3 loop spans 12 amino acids. V lost 2 bases to trimming and J lost 7 bases, with 10 bases between them.

The chain has TRBV6-2 or TRBV6-3 and TRBJ2-7; 10 positions match TRBD1. The CDR3 consists of 14 residues. Unmatched junction bases numbered 5, after V lost 6 bases and J lost 3 bases. CDR1 and CDR2 (germline): MNHEY, SVGEGT. The chain's CDR3 is CASRMTGGRYEQYF. CDR3 nucleotides: TGTGCCAGCAGGATGACAGGGGGCCGCTACGAGCAGTACTTC.

In this sample, this clonotype turned up many times. The chain is built from TRBV3-1 and TRBJ1-1; D is uncertain. Germline V gives CDR1 LGHDT, CDR2 YNNKEL (reference sequence). CDR3 length: 12 residues. The V and J ends lost 3 bases and 0 bases respectively, with 2 bases between them. In DNA, the CDR3 is TGTGCCAGCAGCCAGGTGAACACTGAAGCTTTCTTT. Translated: CASSQVNTEAFF.

This clonotype was found a few times. The chain couples TRBV4-1 to TRBJ1-2; D not resolved. Trimming shortened V by 5 bases and J by 0 bases, and 7 bases separated the two germline ends. The germline V gene encodes CDR1 MGHRA and CDR2 YSYEKL. The CDR3 runs to 13 residues. The CDR3 DNA sequence: TGCGCCAGCAGCTACTGGACTAACTATGGCTACACCTTC. This codes for CASSYWTNYGYTF.

This clonotype was recorded many times. The chain links TRBV10-3 to TRBJ2-7; D may be TRBD1 (5 bases). The germline V gene has CDR1 ENHRY and CDR2 SYGVKD. The CDR3 totals 13 residues. V was shortened by 4 bases and J by 0 bases, with 7 bases between the two germline ends. As DNA, the CDR3 is TGTGCCATCAGTGGAGACAGCTCCTACGAGCAGTACTTC. Translating gives CAISGDSSYEQYF.

This clonotype was seen many times. The chain combines TRBV9 with TRBJ1-1, with D hard to call. Deletions cut 4 bases from V and 7 bases from J, with 11 bases between. The CDR3 runs 12 residues. Germline CDR1 reads SGDLS; CDR2 reads YYNGEE. In DNA, the CDR3 is TGTGCCAGCAGCCCCCCCGTCGATGAAGCTTTCTTT. It is translated as CASSPPVDEAFF.

This clonotype was seen at least ten times. The chain is built from TRBV15 and TRBJ2-7; D is unresolved. V lost 0 bases to trimming and J lost 4 bases, with 10 bases between them. The CDR3 loop spans 14 amino acids. Per germline, CDR1 LNHNV and CDR2 YYDKDF (reference sequence). CDR3 nucleotide sequence: TGTGCCACCAGCAGAGAAAATGTGGAATACGAGCAGTACTTC. Its protein is CATSRENVEYEQYF.

The chain employs TRBV15 and TRBJ2-6; tentatively, D is TRBD2 (6 bases). V lost 5 bases, J lost 0 bases, and 14 bases lay in between. The CDR3 covers 17 residues. Germline loops: CDR1 LNHNV, CDR2 YYDKDF (reference sequence). The CDR3 is CATSRQPAGSGANVLTF. DNA for the CDR3: TGTGCCACCAGCCGCCAGCCAGCGGGCTCTGGGGCCAACGTCCTGACTTTC.

Ten or more counts support this clonotype. The CDR3 bases are TGTGCCAGCAGGGTAACAGGGGACAATTCACCCCTCCACTTT. It codes for CASRVTGDNSPLHF. The V and J genes are TRBV7-8 and TRBJ1-6; 7 bases are shared with TRBD1. V shed 6 bases, J shed 7 bases, and the junction held 6 bases outside the gene matches. This CDR3 region has 14 residues. Per germline, CDR1 SGHVS and CDR2 FQNEAQ.

This clonotype was seen more than once but under ten times. The chain carries TRBV20-1 and TRBJ1-2; D unclear. The CDR3 covers 15 residues. V was cut by 0 bases and J by 0 bases, with 11 bases left in between. CDR1 and CDR2 from the germline V gene are DFQATT and SNEGSKA (reference sequence). The CDR3 region has the DNA TGCAGTGCTAGAGATCCGCCCACAGCTAACTATGGCTACACCTTC. Amino acids: CSARDPPTANYGYTF.